The 30 T cell receptor beta chains below come from one sample, sequenced in a study of T cells in Graves' hyperthyroidism and ophthalmopathy. Amplified TCR beta CDR3 regions derived from RNA transcripts. The HTBI primer set served for first-round RT-PCR of the TCR CDR3. TCRdb redid the calling of the multiplex PCR reads with MiXCR, one entry per CDR3 protein. The sample lists some 300,000 distinct CDR3 sequences; 10% to 15% were seen once. Source material: blood. The receptors shown here come from a woman under 40 with Graves' hyperthyroidism that later progressed to Graves' ophthalmopathy.

This clonotype was counted between two and nine times. The chain combines TRBV28 with TRBJ2-7; the D is unclear. Trimming stripped 7 bases from V and 5 bases from J, with 15 bases between. This CDR3 is built from 13 residues. Looked up from germline, CDR1 is MDHEN and CDR2 is SYDVKM. CDR3 amino acids: CASTYRPGDEQYF. The CDR3 DNA reads as TGTGCCAGCACGTATCGTCCGGGCGACGAGCAGTACTTC.

This clonotype was recorded at least ten times. V is TRBV20-1 and J is TRBJ1-1; TRBD1 agrees at 7 bases. This CDR3 is built from 15 residues. CDR1 and CDR2 (germline): DFQATT, SNEGSKA (reference sequence). V gave up 5 bases and J gave up 3 bases; unmatched junction bases: 12. CDR3 DNA: TGCAGTGCTGAATCTACAGGGGCCCTCGACACTGAAGCTTTCTTT. Its translation: CSAESTGALDTEAFF.

This clonotype was observed many times. V is TRBV2 and J is TRBJ2-1; no clear D gene. Germline V gene lookup returns CDR1 SNHLY and CDR2 FYNNEI. The CDR3 is made up of 13 amino acids. V dropped 7 bases and J dropped 3 bases, with 10 bases sitting between them. For the CDR3, the DNA is TGTGCCAGCATGAACGAATTCTACAATGAGCAGTTCTTC. Translation: CASMNEFYNEQFF.

This clonotype was recorded many times. The chain employs TRBV20-1 and TRBJ1-1; D is unresolved. Germline V gene lookup returns CDR1 DFQATT and CDR2 SNEGSKA (reference sequence). Trimming left V 1 base short and J 3 bases short, with 6 bases between. The CDR3 sequence is 12 residues long. The chain's CDR3 is CSARVSDTEAFF. As DNA, the CDR3 is TGCAGTGCTAGAGTTTCGGACACTGAAGCTTTCTTT.

Points on this clonotype: The CDR3 does not end in the conserved phenylalanine or tryptophan, so this is likely a read error. The rearrangement links TRBV6-2 or TRBV6-3 to TRBJ1-1; 9 bases are shared with TRBD1. The CDR3 consists of 16 residues. Germline values: CDR1 MNHEY, CDR2 SVGEGT. CDR3 sequence (DNA): TGTGCCTGCAGTTACGCCAAGGGACAGGGAATCGCTGAAGCTTTCGTT. Its translation: CACSYAKGQGIAEAFV.

This clonotype was picked up a small number of times. V and J are TRBV20-1 and TRBJ2-7, with a weak D call TRBD2 (6 bases). The germline gives CDR1 DFQATT, CDR2 SNEGSKA (reference sequence). V gave up 2 bases and J gave up 0 bases, with 17 bases separating them. The CDR3 consists of 16 residues. The CDR3 DNA reads as TGCAGTGCTAGAATTCACAGACTAGGATCCTCCTACGAGCAGTACTTC. Translating it yields CSARIHRLGSSYEQYF.

In nucleotides, the CDR3 is TGTGCCAGTAGTAGTAGGACCGATGAAAAACTGTTTTTT. It yields the protein CASSSRTDEKLFF. V usage is TRBV19 and J usage is TRBJ1-4, with D unresolved. Germline V gene sequence: CDR1 LNHDA, CDR2 SQIVND (reference sequence). Trimming shortened V by 4 bases and J by 6 bases, and 9 bases separated the two germline ends. CDR3 size: 13 residues.

This clonotype was counted at least ten times. This chain connects TRBV12-3 or TRBV12-4 to TRBJ2-2; D remains ambiguous. This CDR3 contains 15 residues. V lost 7 bases and J lost 1, with 13 bases in between. This CDR3 is CASNLRHLNTGELFF. The CDR3 DNA reads TGTGCCAGCAACCTTCGGCACCTGAACACCGGGGAGCTGTTTTTT.

This clonotype was counted only a few times. The rearrangement links TRBV7-3 to TRBJ2-1, with D hard to call. The CDR3 length is 15 residues. Looked up from germline, CDR1 is SGHTA and CDR2 is FQGTGA. Between the trimmed V and J ends, which lost 0 bases and 0 bases, there was a span of 6 bases. CDR3 amino acids: CASSLTPSSYNEQFF. The DNA for the CDR3 is TGTGCCAGCAGCTTAACACCGAGCTCCTACAATGAGCAGTTCTTC.

To note about this clonotype: A clone one base away is much larger, so this may be a read error. The chain links TRBV5-1 to TRBJ2-1, with D possibly matching TRBD2 (6 bases). Germline values: CDR1 SGHRS, CDR2 YFSETQ. The CDR3 is 12 amino acids. With 4 bases removed from V and 10 bases from J, the gap between germline ends came to 12 bases. This CDR3 is CASSNQRVEQFF. The CDR3 DNA follows: TGCGCCAGCAGCAATCAGCGGGTGGAGCAGTTCTTC. The entire variable domain, with the rest obtained from reference TRBV5-1 and TRBJ2-1, is as follows: KAGVTQTPRYLIKTRGQQVTLSCSPISGHRSVSWYQQTPGQGLQFLFEYFSETQRNKGNFPGRFSGRQFSNSRSEMNVSTLELGDSALYLCASSNQRVEQFFGPGTRLTVL.

The sample holds many counts of this clonotype. The J gene is TRBJ2-3, the V gene TRBV24-1, with 12 bases that match TRBD2. Germline CDR1 is KGHDR and CDR2 is SFDVKD. The ends lost 2 bases at V and 4 bases at J; junction bases unmatched: 3. The CDR3 is 16 amino acids. CDR3 nucleotide sequence: TGTGCCACCAGTGATTCGGGACTAGCGGGCCCAGATACGCAGTATTTT. This gives the protein CATSDSGLAGPDTQYF.

The rearrangement joins TRBV14 to TRBJ2-2; tentative D call: TRBD1 (7 bases). Germline V gene sequence: CDR1 SGHDN, CDR2 FVKESK. This CDR3 contains 16 residues. Trimming took off 0 bases at V and 5 bases at J, with 13 bases between the two ends. The CDR3 loop is CASSQDPTGRTGELFF. The DNA for the CDR3 is TGTGCCAGCAGCCAAGATCCGACAGGGAGGACCGGGGAGCTGTTTTTT.

This clonotype was seen only a few times. The rearrangement joins TRBV29-1 to TRBJ2-5, with D perhaps TRBD2 (6 bases). This CDR3 spans 14 amino acids. The V and J ends lost 5 bases and 5 bases respectively, with 18 bases between them. Germline CDR1 and CDR2: SQVTM and ANQGSEA. CDR3 sequence (DNA): TGCAGCGTTTTGACCGGGACTCCAAGGGAGACCCAGTACTTC. It is translated as CSVLTGTPRETQYF.

The chain joins TRBV28 to TRBJ1-3; 9 bases match TRBD1. The CDR3 has 14 residues. After removal of 6 bases from V and 2 bases from J, the junction contained 2 bases not matched to a gene. CDR1 and CDR2 from the germline V gene are MDHEN and SYDVKM. CDR3 nucleotides: TGTGCCAGCAGGGGGGACAGGGCTGGAAACACCATATATTTT. Encoded protein: CASRGDRAGNTIYF.

Many counts were recorded for this clonotype. The CDR3 sequence: CASSLGWDGGTGELFF. The CDR3 DNA reads TGTGCCAGCAGCTTAGGGTGGGACGGAGGAACCGGGGAGCTGTTTTTT. V gene TRBV7-2 combines with J gene TRBJ2-2; D could derive from TRBD1 or TRBD2 (5 bases each). The CDR3 spans 16 residues. V lost 1 base, J lost 5 bases, and 14 bases lay in between. Germline-derived CDR1 and CDR2 are SGHTA and FQGNSA.

The table lists this clonotype with many counts. The J gene is TRBJ2-3, the V gene TRBV7-2; D gene unclear. In germline, CDR1 is SGHTA, CDR2 FQGNSA. The ends were cut back, 1 base at V and 4 bases at J, with 12 bases in the middle. This CDR3 spans 15 amino acids. CDR3 sequence reads: CASSLGARRADTQYF. The CDR3 nucleotides read TGTGCCAGCAGCTTAGGGGCTAGACGGGCAGATACGCAGTATTTT.

This clonotype was counted at least ten times. This sequence joins TRBV12-3 or TRBV12-4 and TRBJ1-5; 9 bases are a match to TRBD1. The trim removed 7 bases at V and 3 bases at J, leaving 7 bases unmatched. This CDR3 comprises 15 residues. CDR3 loop: CASKSGTGHNQPQHF. The DNA of the CDR3 is TGTGCCAGCAAATCGGGGACAGGGCACAATCAGCCCCAGCATTTT.

This clonotype has just a few counts. A much larger clonotype is one base distant, so this may be a read error. This chain uses TRBV6-1 with TRBJ1-1; no firm D call. Germline values: CDR1 MNHNS, CDR2 SASEGT. The CDR3 covers 13 residues. The CDR3 nucleotides are TGTGCCATCAATAATATTATGAACGCTGAAGCTTTCTTT. Residues: CAINNIMNAEAFF.

This clonotype was seen many times. The chain is built from TRBV20-1 and TRBJ1-4; maybe TRBD1 (5 bases). V lost 1 base and J lost 5, with 11 bases in between. Germline V gives CDR1 DFQATT, CDR2 SNEGSKA (reference sequence). This CDR3 region has 14 residues. CDR3 DNA: TGCAGTGCTAGAGGGATGGGGGGAAATGAAAAACTGTTTTTT. Translation: CSARGMGGNEKLFF.

At least ten counts were recorded for this clonotype. This chain links TRBV12-3 or TRBV12-4 with TRBJ1-2; no definite D call. Trimming took off 3 bases at V and 3 bases at J, with 5 bases between the two ends. There are 12 residues in the CDR3. CDR3 amino acids: CASSLAHYGYTF. The CDR3 nucleotides are TGTGCCAGCAGTTTGGCCCACTATGGCTACACCTTC.

Here the CDR3 DNA reads TGTGCCAGCAGCTTTGGGGACGGTCAGCCCCAGCATTTT. Translating gives CASSFGDGQPQHF. The V and J genes are TRBV11-2 and TRBJ1-5; TRBD1 might be the D (5 bases). Germline CDR1 is SGHAT and CDR2 is FQNNGV. The germline V and J ends were trimmed by 3 bases and 6 bases, with 9 bases remaining between them. The CDR3 has 13 residues.

This clonotype was observed many times. V gene TRBV12-3 or TRBV12-4 combines with J gene TRBJ2-3; no firm D call. The ends were cut back, 5 bases at V and 3 bases at J, with 15 bases in the middle. CDR3 size: 15 residues. The CDR3 protein is CASSVARSFTDTQYF. The CDR3, as DNA: TGTGCCAGCAGTGTCGCCAGGAGTTTTACAGATACGCAGTATTTT.

In its sample, this clonotype was seen many times. The chain combines TRBV27 with TRBJ2-7; TRBD2 agrees at 10 bases. V dropped 4 bases and J dropped 4; count of bases not matched to a gene: 7. CDR3 size: 15 residues. The germline V gene encodes CDR1 MNHEY and CDR2 SMNVEV (reference sequence). DNA for the CDR3: TGTGCCAGCAGTTCGGAGCGGGAGGGCCGTTACGAGCAGTACTTC. Encoded protein: CASSSEREGRYEQYF.

A word on this clonotype: A much larger clone differs from this one at a single base, so this may be a read error. The V and J genes are TRBV3-1 and TRBJ2-7; D possibly matches TRBD1 or TRBD2 (6 bases each). Germline CDR1 is LGHDT and CDR2 is YNNKEL (reference sequence). The V and J ends lost 3 bases and 6 bases respectively, with 12 bases between them. The CDR3 covers 13 residues. This chain's CDR3 is CASSQWGAPEQYF. The CDR3, as DNA: TGTGCCAGCAGCCAGTGGGGGGCCCCCGAGCAGTACTTC.

This clonotype was recorded many times. The genes are TRBV20-1 and TRBJ2-1; D is unclear. Germline lookup yields CDR1 DFQATT and CDR2 SNEGSKA (reference sequence). The length of the CDR3 is 11 residues. With 3 bases removed from V and 1 base from J, the gap between germline ends came to 1 base. The CDR3 region has the DNA TGCAGTGCTAGGTCCTACAATGAGCAGTTCTTC. Translation: CSARSYNEQFF.

As regards this clonotype: A read error may be the cause here, since a much bigger clone is one base away. The chain joins TRBV11-2 to TRBJ2-3; 13 bases agree with TRBD2. This CDR3 comprises 15 residues. With 5 bases clipped from V and 5 bases from J, the junction kept 4 bases outside the gene matches. Germline V lookup: CDR1 SGHAT, CDR2 FQNNGV. The CDR3 DNA is TGTGCCAGCAGCCCAAGGACTAGCGGGGGAGATACGCAGTATTTT. Translation: CASSPRTSGGDTQYF.

There are many counts of this clonotype. The rearrangement links TRBV20-1 to TRBJ2-2; 10 bases are shared with TRBD1. The CDR3 contains 16 residues. The junction had 7 bases not matched to a gene; V was cut back by 2 bases and J by 4 bases. Germline CDR1 is DFQATT and CDR2 is SNEGSKA (reference sequence). In DNA form, the CDR3 reads TGCAGTGCTAGAATGACAGGGGGCCTTTTCACCGGGGAGCTGTTTTTT. Encoded protein: CSARMTGGLFTGELFF.

This rearrangement joins TRBV5-5 to TRBJ1-4; 10 bases match TRBD1. The V segment lost 4 bases and the J segment 0 bases; nucleotides outside the gene matches: 3. CDR3 length: 16 residues. CDR1 is SGHKS and CDR2 is YYEKEE in the germline V gene (reference sequence). CDR3 region: CASSPGQGTTNEKLFF. DNA for the CDR3: TGTGCCAGCAGCCCGGGACAGGGGACAACTAATGAAAAACTGTTTTTT.

Many counts were recorded for this clonotype. The gene calls are TRBV30 and TRBJ2-7; D gene ambiguous. CDR3 size: 11 residues. Germline CDR1 and CDR2: GTSNPN and SVGIG (reference sequence). V lost 2 bases and J lost 7, with 9 bases in between. In DNA form, the CDR3 reads TGTGCCTGGAGTCCCTCCTTAGAGCAGTACTTC. As protein: CAWSPSLEQYF.

Ten or more counts support this clonotype. V is TRBV7-6 and J is TRBJ2-3, with 10 nucleotides matching TRBD2. CDR1 and CDR2 (germline): SGHVS, FNYEAQ. This CDR3 comprises 14 residues. V lost 2 bases to trimming and J lost 11 bases; unmatched junction nucleotides: 7. The CDR3 nucleotides are TGTGCCAGCAGCTTAAGTAGCGGGAGGACCGGGCAGTATTTT. This sequence encodes CASSLSSGRTGQYF. The whole variable domain, filled in from reference TRBV7-6 and TRBJ2-3, reads GAGVSQSPRYKVTKRGQDVALRCDPISGHVSLYWYRQALGQGPEFLTYFNYEAQQDKSGLPNDRFSAERPEGSISTLTIQRTEQRDSAMYRCASSLSSGRTGQYFGPGTRLTVL.